This T cell receptor beta chain was observed in a study of CD8+ T cells in alopecia areata. Whole-study results and caveats: Sequencing of scalp tissue also captures the resident alphabeta T cells of normal skin. The study found TCR sharing across patients less clear than in mice, possibly for HLA reasons. It was lesional scalp, especially alopecia totalis/universalis, that showed higher clonality than normal scalp.

A FACSAria was used to sort CD4+ and CD8+ T cells. These cells came from PBMCs. Germline values: CDR1 WSHSY, CDR2 SAAADI. CDR3 length equals 15 residues. Trimming left V 0 bases short and J 6 bases short, with 15 bases between. On this clone itself: Its matching antigen is unknown.

Following extraction, RNA underwent reverse transcription to cDNA, which served as the sequencing template. Sequenced by immunoSEQ multiplex PCR; TCRdb stores in-frame clones only, minus some. The sample contains 120,000 or so clones, about 60% of which appear only once. The genes are TRBV10-2 and TRBJ2-7; D may be TRBD1 or TRBD2 (5 bases each). This clonotype originated in a human donor in good health. Sequencing input: CD4+ T cells sorted from blood. In nucleotides, the CDR3 is TGCGCCAGCAGTGAGTCGAGGGGTGAGTGGGGCGAGCAGTACTTC. This sequence encodes CASSESRGEWGEQYF.